The next 23 T cell receptor beta chains were all read from a single sample in a study of T cell repertoires in aging, cancer and after chemotherapy. Rearranged V-D-J TRB sequences were amplified with a mixed TRB-A/B primer pool. TCRdb recomputed calls from the multiplex PCR reads with MiXCR, one row per CDR3 protein. The top ten clones hold less than 60% of a sample with about 2,200 distinct CDR3 sequences, about 59% of them seen once. TCR beta rearrangements were amplified from peripheral blood genomic DNA. Sequencing was performed on blood. The origin of the receptors is a human donor with a blood cancer.

The rearrangement uses TRBV5-6 and TRBJ1-2, with 10 bases lining up with TRBD1. Germline-derived CDR1 and CDR2 are SGHDT and YYEEEE. CDR3 size: 15 residues. J was trimmed by 2 bases and V by 9 bases; bases with no gene match: 10. The CDR3 loop is CATSDSTGGNYGYTF. Written as DNA, the CDR3 is TGTGCCACCAGTGACTCGACAGGGGGCAACTATGGCTACACCTTC.

The V gene is TRBV12-3 or TRBV12-4, the J gene TRBJ1-6, with 9 bases identical to TRBD1. This CDR3 has 17 residues. V lost 2 bases to trimming and J lost 9 bases; unmatched junction nucleotides: 11. The CDR3 is CASSLLPPGQGGSPLHF. CDR3 nucleotide sequence: TGTGCCAGCAGTTTACTCCCCCCGGGACAGGGAGGTTCACCCCTCCACTTT.

This chain uses TRBV13 with TRBJ1-2; 8 nucleotides agree with TRBD1. This CDR3 spans 14 amino acids. V shed 9 bases, J shed 4 bases, and the junction held 10 bases outside the gene matches. Germline V gives CDR1 PRHDT, CDR2 FYEKMQ (reference sequence). The CDR3 loop reads CASVLRGLIYGYTF. The CDR3 DNA follows: TGTGCCAGTGTTCTCAGGGGGCTTATCTATGGCTACACCTTC.

A note on this clonotype: At one boundary the junction diverges from the germline segment, which might be a read error. The rearrangement uses TRBV7-2 and TRBJ2-7, with a possible D match to TRBD2 (6 bases). CDR3 length: 13 residues. The germline gives CDR1 SGHTA, CDR2 FQGNSA. The CDR3, as DNA: TGCGCCAGCAGCTTGGCACTGGGAGGCGAGCAGTACTTC. Protein sequence: CASSLALGGEQYF.

The chain links TRBV5-6 to TRBJ1-2, with TRBD1 matching 10 bases. V trimming: 8 bases; J trimming: 4 bases; junction bases outside the gene matches: 8. The germline V gene has CDR1 SGHDT and CDR2 YYEEEE. This CDR3 region has 14 residues. CDR3 in DNA: TGTGCCAGTAGTAGGGGACAGGGGATCTATGGCTACACCTTC. Translating it yields CASSRGQGIYGYTF. The complete variable domain, with remaining parts taken from reference TRBV5-6 and TRBJ1-2, reads DAGVTQSPTHLIKTRGQQVTLRCSPKSGHDTVSWYQQALGQGPQFIFQYYEEEERQRGNFPDRFSGHQFPNYSSELNVNALLLGDSALYLCASSRGQGIYGYTFGSGTRLTVV.

The chain carries TRBV5-6 and TRBJ2-7; TRBD1 matches at 7 bases. The CDR3 runs 17 residues. Germline V lookup: CDR1 SGHDT, CDR2 YYEEEE. The J segment lost 0 bases and the V segment lost 4 bases, leaving 13 bases of the junction unmatched. The CDR3 sequence is CASSPTGQAYLSYEQYF. For the CDR3, the DNA is TGTGCCAGCAGCCCGACCGGACAGGCCTATCTCTCCTACGAGCAGTACTTC.

The chain carries TRBV6-5 and TRBJ2-3, with TRBD1 matching over 8 bases. This CDR3 is built from 14 residues. Germline-derived CDR1 and CDR2 are MNHEY and SVGAGI. V lost 10 bases, J lost 4 bases, and 10 bases stayed unmatched. The CDR3 bases are TGTGCCATCGCCAGGACAGGGTTGGCAGATACGCAGTATTTT. As protein: CAIARTGLADTQYF.

The genes are TRBV5-6 and TRBJ1-4, with D unclear. V lost 2 bases and J lost 4, with 6 bases in between. CDR3 length: 13 amino acids. The germline gives CDR1 SGHDT, CDR2 YYEEEE. The CDR3 coding sequence is TGTGCCAGCAGCTTTAACCTTAATGAAAAACTGTTTTTT. Translation gives CASSFNLNEKLFF.

This rearrangement joins TRBV30 to TRBJ1-6; D is unclear. The CDR3 contains 15 residues. V lost 2 bases and J lost 0, with 8 bases in between. Germline loops: CDR1 GTSNPN, CDR2 SVGIG (reference sequence). The CDR3, as DNA: TGTGCCTGGAGTTTAGGAAGCTCCTATAATTCACCCCTCCACTTT. Translating it yields CAWSLGSSYNSPLHF.

The V call is TRBV5-6, the J call TRBJ2-1, with 12 bases aligning to TRBD2. The CDR3 is 19 residues long. Germline CDR1 SGHDT, CDR2 YYEEEE. The trim removed 4 bases at V and 0 bases at J, leaving 11 bases unmatched. The CDR3 sequence: CASSVPGLAGYSSYNEQFF. CDR3 in DNA: TGTGCCAGCAGCGTACCGGGACTAGCGGGCTACAGCTCCTACAATGAGCAGTTCTTC.

Of note for this clonotype: Relative to the germline gene, one junction end is altered; a read error may explain this. The chain employs TRBV4-2 and TRBJ2-3, with D hard to call. Germline V lookup: CDR1 LGHNA, CDR2 YNFKEQ. The CDR3 has 16 residues. CDR3 bases: TGCGCCAGCAGCAAAGAAAGGGCCCTCGGGACAGATACGCAGTATTTT. Translated, it gives CASSKERALGTDTQYF.

The rearrangement joins TRBV6-5 to TRBJ1-2; tentatively, D is TRBD1 (6 bases). Between the trimmed V and J ends, which lost 1 base and 8 bases, there was a span of 23 bases. CDR1 is MNHEY, CDR2 SVGAGI, per germline. The CDR3 extends over 17 amino acids. The CDR3 bases are TGTGCCAGCAGTTACTGGACCCTCCGGACAGCTAATGTCGGCTACACCTTC. Its translation is CASSYWTLRTANVGYTF.

The table lists this clonotype with a few counts. This rearrangement joins TRBV10-3 to TRBJ1-6; maybe TRBD1 (6 bases). The CDR3 consists of 13 residues. Germline V gene lookup returns CDR1 ENHRY and CDR2 SYGVKD. Deletions cut 3 bases from V and 10 bases from J, with 10 bases between. In nucleotides, the CDR3 is TGTGCCATCAGTGAATCGGGGGCGTCACCCCTCCACTTT. Encoded protein: CAISESGASPLHF.

The gene calls are TRBV30 and TRBJ2-7; D is undetermined. This CDR3 contains 14 residues. Germline CDR1 is GTSNPN and CDR2 is SVGIG (reference sequence). Trimming removed 3 bases at V and 5 bases at J, with 17 bases between. The CDR3 DNA reads TGTGCCTGGAGACTTAAGAGCACTATCCACGAGCAGTACTTC. Amino acids: CAWRLKSTIHEQYF.

The chain has TRBV29-1 and TRBJ2-1, with 10 positions matching TRBD2. V trimming: 7 bases; J trimming: 8 bases; junction bases outside the gene matches: 20. CDR1 is SQVTM, CDR2 ANQGSEA, per germline. CDR3 size: 17 residues. DNA of the CDR3: TGCAGCGCGCAGGGGGCGGCTAGCGGGAGCCAGATAGATGAGCAGTTCTTC. Its protein is CSAQGAASGSQIDEQFF.

The rearrangement links TRBV5-6 to TRBJ1-2; 8 positions agree with TRBD1. V shed 8 bases and J 4 bases; nucleotides not matched to a gene: 16. CDR1 and CDR2 from the germline V gene are SGHDT and YYEEEE. The CDR3 has 16 residues. CDR3: CASSTRDRTLAYGYTF. CDR3 bases: TGTGCCAGTAGTACGAGGGACAGGACCCTGGCCTATGGCTACACCTTC.

This clonotype was detected a few times. This sequence joins TRBV11-3 and TRBJ2-5; TRBD1 aligns across 8 bases. J gave up 5 bases and V 6 bases, and 8 bases lay outside the gene matches. Germline CDR1 SGHNT, CDR2 YENEEA. The CDR3 is 14 residues long. The CDR3 reads CASSTRTGRETQYF. The DNA for the CDR3 is TGTGCCAGCAGTACCCGGACAGGGAGGGAGACCCAGTACTTC. Full variable domain (rest looked up from reference TRBV11-3 and TRBJ2-5): EAGVVQSPRYKIIEKKQPVAFWCNPISGHNTLYWYLQNLGQGPELLIRYENEEAVDDSQLPKDRFSAERLKGVDSTLKIQPAELGDSAVYLCASSTRTGRETQYFGPGTRLLVL.

The chain employs TRBV6-5 and TRBJ1-5, with D perhaps matching TRBD1 (5 bases). In germline, CDR1 is MNHEY, CDR2 SVGAGI. The CDR3 is 14 amino acids. Trimming took 1 base from V and 3 from J, leaving 7 bases between them. As DNA, the CDR3 is TGTGCCAGCAGTTACTTGGGGGACAATCAGCCCCAGCATTTT. Translating gives CASSYLGDNQPQHF.

CDR3 nucleotide sequence: TGTGCCAGCAGAGAAACAATCAGGAACCCTACGCAGTATTTT. Protein product: CASRETIRNPTQYF. The chain is built from TRBV6-5 and TRBJ2-3; D gene ambiguous. The germline V gene has CDR1 MNHEY and CDR2 SVGAGI. The V end lost 6 bases, the J end lost 8 bases, and 18 bases lay between the germline ends. The CDR3 loop spans 14 amino acids.

V gene TRBV30 combines with J gene TRBJ2-2; no clear D gene. This CDR3 spans 13 amino acids. Germline CDR1 GTSNPN, CDR2 SVGIG (reference sequence). Trimming stripped 1 base from V and 6 bases from J, with 9 bases between. Here the CDR3 reads CAWSAHGAGELFF. CDR3 nucleotides: TGTGCCTGGAGTGCCCATGGGGCCGGGGAGCTGTTTTTT.

The gene calls are TRBV6-5 and TRBJ1-2; D unresolved. The V end was cut by 7 bases, the J end by 7 bases, with 16 bases between. This CDR3 comprises 13 residues. Germline CDR1 reads MNHEY; CDR2 reads SVGAGI. The CDR3 sequence: CASIPPGVAGYTF. The CDR3 nucleotides are TGTGCCAGCATCCCCCCTGGGGTGGCTGGCTACACCTTC.

The rearrangement uses TRBV30 and TRBJ2-2; D is perhaps TRBD2 (6 bases). V lost 3 bases and J lost 8, with 10 bases in between. This CDR3 has 12 residues. Germline CDR1 and CDR2: GTSNPN and SVGIG (reference sequence). CDR3 residues: CAWSSGVGELFF. The CDR3 DNA sequence: TGTGCCTGGAGCTCGGGGGTAGGGGAGCTGTTTTTT.

The gene calls are TRBV7-2 and TRBJ2-3, with D maybe TRBD2 (5 bases). Looked up from germline, CDR1 is SGHTA and CDR2 is FQGNSA. The length of the CDR3 is 16 residues. V lost 6 bases to trimming and J lost 4 bases, with 20 bases between them. In DNA, the CDR3 is TGTGCCAGCAGGGGGTTAGGAGTCGGGGATGCAGATACGCAGTATTTT. Translated: CASRGLGVGDADTQYF.